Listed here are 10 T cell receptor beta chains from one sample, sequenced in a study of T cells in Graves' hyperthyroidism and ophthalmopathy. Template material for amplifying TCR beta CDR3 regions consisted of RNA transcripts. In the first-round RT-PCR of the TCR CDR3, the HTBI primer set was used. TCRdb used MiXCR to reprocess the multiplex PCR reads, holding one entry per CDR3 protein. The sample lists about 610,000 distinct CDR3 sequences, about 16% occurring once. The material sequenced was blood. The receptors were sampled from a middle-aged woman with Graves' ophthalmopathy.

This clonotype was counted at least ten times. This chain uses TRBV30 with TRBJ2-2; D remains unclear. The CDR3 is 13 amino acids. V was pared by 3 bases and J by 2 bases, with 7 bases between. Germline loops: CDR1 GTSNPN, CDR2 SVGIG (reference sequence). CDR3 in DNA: TGTGCCTGGAGCCCGTATAACACCGGGGAGCTGTTTTTT. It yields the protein CAWSPYNTGELFF.

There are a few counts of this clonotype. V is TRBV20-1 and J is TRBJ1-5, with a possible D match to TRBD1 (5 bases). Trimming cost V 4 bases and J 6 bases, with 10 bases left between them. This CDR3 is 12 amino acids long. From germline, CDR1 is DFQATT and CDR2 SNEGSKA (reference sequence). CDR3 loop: CSAIRGSQPQHF. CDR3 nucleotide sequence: TGCAGTGCTATCCGGGGGAGTCAGCCCCAGCATTTT.

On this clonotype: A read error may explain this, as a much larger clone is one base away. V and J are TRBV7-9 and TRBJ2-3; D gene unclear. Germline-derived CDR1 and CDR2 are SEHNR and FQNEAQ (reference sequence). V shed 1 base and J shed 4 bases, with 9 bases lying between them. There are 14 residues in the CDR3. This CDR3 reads CASSLGQAADTQYF. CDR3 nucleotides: TGTGCCAGCAGCTTAGGCCAGGCCGCAGATACGCAGTATTTT.

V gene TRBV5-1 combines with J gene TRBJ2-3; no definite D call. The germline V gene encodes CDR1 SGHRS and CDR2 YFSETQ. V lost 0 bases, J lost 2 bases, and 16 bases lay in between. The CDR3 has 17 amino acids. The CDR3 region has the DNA TGCGCCAGCAGCTTGGGGGCCACCGGTGCGGTCACAGATACGCAGTATTTT. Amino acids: CASSLGATGAVTDTQYF.

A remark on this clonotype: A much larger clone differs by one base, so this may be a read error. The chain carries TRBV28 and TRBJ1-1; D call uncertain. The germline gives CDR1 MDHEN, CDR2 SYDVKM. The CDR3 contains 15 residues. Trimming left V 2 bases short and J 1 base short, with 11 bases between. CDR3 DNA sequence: TGTGCCAGCAGTTTACGGAGTAGGGCGAACACTGAAGCTTTCTTT. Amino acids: CASSLRSRANTEAFF.

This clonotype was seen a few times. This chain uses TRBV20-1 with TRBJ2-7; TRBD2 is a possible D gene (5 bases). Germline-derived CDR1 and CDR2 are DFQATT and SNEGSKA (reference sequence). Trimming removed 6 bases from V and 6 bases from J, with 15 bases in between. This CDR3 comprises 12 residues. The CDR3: CSAGGLAFEQYF. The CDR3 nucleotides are TGCAGTGCCGGCGGTCTAGCTTTCGAGCAGTACTTC.

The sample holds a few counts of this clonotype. The CDR3 bases are TGCAGCGTTAACCACTTGGGGAACACTGAAGCTTTCTTT. This encodes CSVNHLGNTEAFF. The gene calls are TRBV29-1 and TRBJ1-1, with D unclear. CDR3 length: 13 amino acids. V was cut by 5 bases and J by 1 base, with 11 bases left in between. Germline CDR1 and CDR2: SQVTM and ANQGSEA.

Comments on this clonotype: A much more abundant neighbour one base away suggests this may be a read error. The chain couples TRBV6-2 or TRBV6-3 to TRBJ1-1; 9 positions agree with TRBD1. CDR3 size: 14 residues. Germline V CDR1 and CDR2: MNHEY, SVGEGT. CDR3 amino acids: CVSSLQGAVTEAFF. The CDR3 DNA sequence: TGTGTCAGCAGCTTACAGGGGGCGGTTACTGAAGCTTTCTTT.

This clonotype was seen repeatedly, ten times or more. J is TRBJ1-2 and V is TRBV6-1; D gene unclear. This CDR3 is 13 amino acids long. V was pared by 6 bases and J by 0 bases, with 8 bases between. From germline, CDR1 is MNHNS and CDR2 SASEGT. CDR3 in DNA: TGTGCCAGCAGGAAAATAGCTAACTATGGCTACACCTTC. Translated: CASRKIANYGYTF.

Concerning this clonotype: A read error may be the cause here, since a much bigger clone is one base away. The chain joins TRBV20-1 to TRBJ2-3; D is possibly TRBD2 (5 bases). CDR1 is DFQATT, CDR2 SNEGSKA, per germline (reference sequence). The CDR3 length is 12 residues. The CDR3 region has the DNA TGCAGTGCTCCCGGGATCACAAATACGCAGTATTTT. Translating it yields CSAPGITNTQYF.